A selection of T cell receptor beta chains follows, all from one sample in a study of blood T cell repertoires in COVID-19. TCRdb's copy holds only in-frame clones and misses some; the assay was immunoSEQ multiplex PCR. The table lists roughly 180,000 clones, about 82% of them singletons. The sample comprised peripheral blood. Receptors were obtained from a woman aged 25 to 39 with acute or convalescent COVID-19. The CDR3 runs from the conserved cysteine through the conserved F or W. Each record gives: clone size, D gene, J gene, V gene, CDR3 length, CDR3 protein, CDR3 DNA. A D gene is named only where the DNA matches it firmly. The size of a clone is reported for some rows only, either as once, few or many, or as a class for expanded clones.

>-|TRBD1|TRBJ1-3|TRBV30|16
CAWSRGTAISGNTIYF
TGTGCCTGGAGTAGGGGGACAGCTATCTCTGGAAACACCATATATTTT
>-|-|TRBJ2-6|TRBV2|17
CASQVGQIFSGANVLTF
TGTGCCAGTCAAGTCGGACAAATTTTCTCTGGGGCCAACGTCCTGACTTTC
>-|-|TRBJ1-2|TRBV19|12
CASGRGDYGYTF
TGTGCCAGCGGGCGGGGAGACTATGGCTACACCTTC
>-|-|TRBJ1-1|TRBV30|12
CAWSRLQEGAFF
TGTGCCTGGAGTCGATTGCAAGAGGGAGCTTTCTTT
>once|-|TRBJ1-1|TRBV6-5|14
CASSFGHMNTEAFF
TGTGCCAGCAGTTTCGGACACATGAACACTGAAGCTTTCTTT
>-|-|TRBJ2-6|TRBV19|17
CASSIEAGGSGANVLTF
TGTGCCAGTAGTATTGAGGCCGGGGGCTCTGGGGCCAACGTCCTGACTTTC
>-|-|TRBJ2-5|TRBV21-1|15
CASSFRLAGDETQYF
TGTGCCAGCAGCTTTCGACTAGCGGGAGATGAGACCCAGTACTTC
>-|-|TRBJ1-5|TRBV6-2/TRBV6-3|15
CASSYGTRTNQPQHF
TGTGCCAGCAGTTACGGGACACGGACTAATCAGCCCCAGCATTTT
>-|-|TRBJ1-1|TRBV29-1|10
CSAERIEAFF
TGCAGCGCTGAGCGAATTGAAGCTTTCTTT
>-|-|TRBJ2-7|TRBV4-3|14
CASSLLLISYEQYF
TGCGCCAGCAGCCTCCTACTTATATCCTACGAGCAGTACTTC
>-|-|TRBJ1-5|TRBV30|15
CAWTPRGAAGQPQHF
TGTGCCTGGACCCCCCGGGGGGCAGCGGGACAGCCCCAGCATTTT
>-|TRBD2|TRBJ2-1|TRBV6-5|15
CASTQFSGRVNEQFF
TGTGCCAGCACTCAGTTTAGCGGGAGGGTCAATGAGCAGTTCTTC
>-|-|TRBJ1-5|TRBV27|15
CASSFTHIGNQPQHF
TGTGCCAGCAGTTTCACACATATCGGCAATCAGCCCCAGCATTTT
>-|-|TRBJ1-3|TRBV4-1|15
CASSQFGIFGNTIYF
TGCGCCAGCAGCCAATTCGGGATTTTTGGAAACACCATATATTTT
>-|TRBD1|TRBJ1-2|TRBV10-3|15
CAISPPGQEHYGYTF
TGTGCCATCAGTCCGCCGGGACAGGAACACTATGGCTACACCTTC
>-|-|TRBJ2-3|TRBV4-2|14
CASSPSTVTDTQYF
TGTGCCAGCAGCCCTTCCACGGTAACAGATACGCAGTATTTT